This T cell receptor beta chain stems from a study of cytomegalovirus exposure and HLA in healthy donors listed by TCRdb under 2017. Context from the whole study: In an earlier analysis of 550 to 750 of the donors, 250 to 350 Gb of sequence data and about 110 million unique TCR beta sequences from 150 million to 200 million T cells were reported. To decide whether each TCR beta V gene segment behaved as functional or pseudogenic, an earlier analysis of 587 of the donors relied on high-throughput TCR beta sequencing. To predict cytomegalovirus infection status, the study brought together high-throughput TCR immunosequencing, statistical association of individual TCRs with disease status, and machine learning. In the later analysis, no new phenotypic data were used to find candidate immune exposures; instead, reliance was placed on TCR beta sequences and their occurrence across donors. A handful of DR-DQ haplotypes were handled as single units for association and clustering because linkage in the cohort was strong. The study was designed to test whether signatures of past pathogen exposure could be identified by cataloging public T cell receptors. In addition to the first cohort of about 650 subjects, a separate validation cohort of some 120 different subjects was used. Across 300 to 400 genotyped donors of the cohort, an average of about 240,000 unique TCR beta nucleotide sequences per donor were sequenced, and 15% to 20% of those sequences were non-productive. All discovery cohort repertoires had been generated on a single sequencing platform. The number of typed donors differed by locus: about 629-630 for A, B, C, DRB1 and DQB1; 500 to 550 for DQA1; approximately 600 for DPA1; and about 470 for DPB1. Alongside the repertoire data, information on donor age, sex, ethnicity and CMV serostatus was compiled. HLA typing included class I and class II loci at four-digit resolution. To study patterns of TCR occurrence, a later analysis re-analyzed previously published TCR beta repertoires from 600 to 750 donors and added high-resolution HLA genotyping. The T cell repertoires of under 700 subjects were profiled by immunosequencing and related to cytomegalovirus serostatus. The genetic ancestry cluster associated with self-reported Caucasian donors included 81% of the 398 genotyped donors. In a later genetic analysis, genome-wide SNP genotypes for about 55% of the roughly 670 donors were used, and that subset was treated as a discovery cohort. An early release covering approximately 600 HLA-typed donors comprised about 300 gigabases of sequencing data and around 86 million unique TCR sequences. Beyond this particular receptor, the publication reports: According to a later genetic analysis, donors in an Asian-associated ancestry cluster had fewer N-insertions in productive TCRs than the approximately 630-donor mean. Because HLA typing was missing for some donors at each locus, association tests included only the typed subset. At a false discovery rate of 0.05, a later analysis linked 15,000 to 20,000 TCR beta sequences to specific HLA alleles. Only TCR beta chains were sequenced in this cohort, and the absence of alpha or paired-chain data limited detectable features. Linkage disequilibrium might explain the correlated functional status among segregating V segments, but an unknown experimental factor could not be excluded. A further reported finding was that TCR beta sequences accurately predicted the HLA-A and HLA-B alleles for most subjects in the first cohort. Several of the top co-occurrence clusters appeared to be linked to parvovirus B19, influenza, CMV and Epstein-Barr virus, according to a later analysis. According to a later analysis, most CMV-associated TCR beta chains appeared to be HLA-restricted, and the HLA associations seemed to be driven largely by CMV exposure. Strong co-occurrence of HLA alleles, especially DR and DQ, made assigning TCR associations to individual alleles difficult. In a later analysis, HLA-associated TCR beta chains were found to be more clonally expanded and to have lower generation probabilities than equally common non-associated chains. The authors suggested that the approach could potentially be extended to other disease states and immunological phenotypes. A later genetic analysis associated a missense DCLRE1C variant with V-gene and J-gene trimming of TCR beta chains, and an independent cohort replicated the association. A group of highly shared sequence variants was considered likely to be a technical artifact of the sequencing pipeline. Broadly in line with IMGT annotations, most TCR beta V segments showed up in productive rearrangements about 87% or about 30% of the time in an earlier analysis of a few hundred of the donors. In both the original and validation cohorts, the classifier was reported to diagnose cytomegalovirus status with high specificity and sensitivity. A total of around 150 TCR beta chains were listed by the study as associated with cytomegalovirus. The presence/absence analyses assumed that sequencing depth was roughly uniform across donors, and that assumption may not be true. Some IMGT-functional V segments, including TRBV6-2 and TRBV6-3, could not be told apart with the 87-base-pair reads, so those segments were excluded. The earlier analysis of 587 of the donors excluded 15 to 20 rarely observed V segments, including chromosome 9 orphons, because counts were too low. While some public TCRs were present in many individuals, most TCR sequences turned up only very rarely across donors. In a later analysis, TCR association rates were found to vary across HLA loci, with the most associated TCRs seen for DRB1 alleles and the fewest for HLA-C alleles. Immune exposure information for the cohort was limited to CMV serostatus. In vitro tests confirmed that three of the cytomegalovirus-associated TCR beta chains recognize cytomegalovirus antigens.

Trimming takes 6 bases off V and 4 bases off J; junction bases not matched to a gene: 5. Measured from the cysteine to the phenylalanine, the CDR3 is 14 residues long. Only CDR3 DNA is held: 42 bases, read in frame from base 1. The germline V gene specifies MNHEY as CDR1 and SVGAGI as CDR2. The cohort was made up of about 610 healthy bone marrow donors. Cohort members were all nominally healthy when sampled, although unrecorded immune exposures were likely present. The donor was CMV seronegative and belonged to the group of 350 or so seronegative cohort members. Every donor gave a peripheral blood sample, and the peripheral blood mononuclear cells from that sample were used for TCR beta sequencing. Genomic DNA was extracted from the blood cell samples with the Qiagen DNeasy Blood Extraction Kit. Regarding this clone: The antigen it binds to is not known. No base quality values were provided; no much bigger clone lies one nucleotide off.

Library preparation used the immunoSEQ multiplex PCR assay. For the multiplex PCR, a mixture combining 60 forward primers for TCR Vbeta segments and 13 reverse primers for TCR Jbeta segments was used. Amplification of the CDR3 region of rearranged TCR beta genes was performed with a multiplex PCR assay on genomic DNA. The amplified TCR beta libraries were sequenced on the Illumina HiSeq System as 87-base-pair reads. The paper's data handling went like this. A later analysis tallied 75 million to 95 million unique TCR beta chains across the 666 repertoires, and roughly 11 million of those chains were shared by two or more donors. Raw reads were error-corrected and collapsed into unique sequences with a nearest-neighbor algorithm that merged closely related sequences to remove PCR and sequencing errors. CDR3 sequences were aligned to IMGT reference sequences to assign V, D and J gene segments. Each retained sequence needed at least a six-nucleotide match to both a V gene segment and a J gene segment. A rearrangement counted as productive if the CDR3 had no stop codons and remained in frame with V and J, and every other rearrangement counted as non-productive. CDR3 was defined by IMGT convention, running from the second conserved V-encoded cysteine to the conserved J-encoded phenylalanine. The earlier analysis of 587 of the donors excluded any sequence lacking an unambiguous match to a single V gene segment. In an earlier analysis of several hundred of the donors, V segments were called functional above 56.7% productive rearrangements and were called segregating when the between-donor standard deviation exceeded 5%. A statistical classification framework was developed to diagnose cytomegalovirus status using the catalog of TCR beta chain sequences. In a later analysis, TCR nucleotide sequences were compared against IMGT/GENE-DB human TR gene sequences so that V and J genes could be assigned. A later analysis assigned CDR3 sequences and most-parsimonious VDJ recombination scenarios with the TCRdist pipeline. In a later analysis, each TCR beta chain was defined by its CDR3 amino acid sequence together with its V-gene family, and reads lacking a unique V-gene family were excluded. To address suspected cross-contamination and a sequencing artifact, a later analysis removed 450 to 700 highly shared, low-generation-probability nucleotide sequences. In a later analysis, a clonal expansion index for each public chain was calculated from normalized within-repertoire ranks of inferred template counts. Generation probabilities in a later analysis came from a VDJ recombination model fitted to out-of-frame rearrangements, and those results were checked against IGoR. In a later analysis, hypergeometric tests were used to score TCR-TCR, TCR-HLA and TCR-CMV co-occurrence, with a repertoire-size bias correction applied to TCR pairs. To estimate false discovery rates, a later analysis permuted the HLA or CMV assignments 20 times. In a later analysis, co-occurring TCRs were grouped with DBSCAN, and TCRdist sequence similarity was added when clustering was performed within HLA-allele-positive subsets. Repertoires with fewer than 30,000 or more than 120,000 public chains were left out of co-occurrence clustering, as were a handful of repertoires with anomalous nucleotide sharing. TCRdb provides this immuneACCESS table in a form limited to in-frame rearrangements. Some clones are lacking; in checked studies, under half of them reflect an unresolved V gene, and why the rest are absent is not known. V, J and clone size are taken as reported in that table, and D and trimming were inferred from the DNA itself. This sample lists about 150,000 clones; 76% were detected once. 1.5% to 2% of the sample lies in the top ten.

This receptor chain uses TRBV6-5 and TRBJ2-3; 9 of the junction bases match TRBD2. The sequenced sample consisted of PBMCs. This clonotype was sampled from a woman aged 40 to 49 in good health and CMV-seronegative. The DNA sequence is TGTGCCAGCAGCCATAGCGGGAGTCCAGATACGCAGTATTTT. It encodes CASSHSGSPDTQYF.